This T cell receptor (beta chain) is drawn from a study of cytomegalovirus exposure and HLA in healthy donors. Study findings and constraints: A later analysis showed TCR association rates differing by HLA locus, peaking at DRB1 and lowest at HLA-C. In a later analysis, compared with equally common non-associated chains, HLA-associated beta chains were more expanded. Later analysis suggested links between common viral pathogens and several top significant clusters.

The CDR3 contains 14 residues. The V and J ends lost 3 bases and 0 bases respectively, with 5 bases between them. Germline CDR1 and CDR2: LNHDA and SQIVND (reference sequence). A remark on this clone: Its antigen is not known.

Amplification used 60 Vbeta primers and 13 Jbeta primers. Libraries were prepared by immunoSEQ multiplex PCR; TCRdb keeps only in-frame clonotypes and omits some of them. The table records almost 200,000 clones, just over 75% of them present only once. The receptor comes from a young man in good health and CMV-seronegative. The chain employs TRBV19 and TRBJ1-4; D gene unclear. Sequencing was performed on PBMCs. CDR3 nucleotide sequence: TGTGCCAGTAGTATCACAGCAACTAATGAAAAACTGTTTTTT. It is translated as CASSITATNEKLFF.